What follows is one T cell receptor (beta chain) and its context. The antigen remains unidentified. This sample stems from a study of cytomegalovirus exposure and HLA in healthy donors. The PCR contained 60 Vbeta and 13 Jbeta primers. Here immunoSEQ multiplex PCR was the method, and the copy in TCRdb shows in-frame clones only, minus some. The profile covers 90,000 to 120,000 clones, with 60% to 85% appearing a single time and over 4% taken by the ten largest. Study outcomes and limitations: The authors judged a highly shared variant cluster likely a sequencing artifact.

The sequence was obtained from a female donor in good health and CMV-seropositive. Material for sequencing was PBMCs.

The CDR3 DNA sequence: TGTGCCAGCAGTCCATCCCCCAGGGGTGAAAAACTGTTTTTT. Translating gives CASSPSPRGEKLFF. The gene calls are TRBV28 and TRBJ1-4; D is possibly TRBD1 (6 bases). Trimming stripped 5 bases from V and 7 bases from J, with 14 bases between. Germline CDR1 and CDR2: MDHEN and SYDVKM. The CDR3 totals 14 residues.